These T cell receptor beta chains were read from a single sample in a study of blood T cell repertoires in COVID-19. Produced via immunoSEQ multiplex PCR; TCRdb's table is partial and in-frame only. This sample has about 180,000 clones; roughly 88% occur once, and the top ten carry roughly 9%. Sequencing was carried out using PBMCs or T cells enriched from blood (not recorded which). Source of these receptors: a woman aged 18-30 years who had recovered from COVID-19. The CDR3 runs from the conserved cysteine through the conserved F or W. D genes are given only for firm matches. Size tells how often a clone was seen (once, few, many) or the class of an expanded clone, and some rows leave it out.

CDR3: CASRGLGRLSGANVLTF
DNA: TGTGCCAGCAGGGGCCTGGGGCGCCTCTCTGGGGCCAACGTCCTGACTTTC
J: TRBJ2-6
D: .
V: TRBV2
size: .

CDR3: CASRDRGFMNTEAFF
DNA: TGTGCCAGCCGGGACAGGGGGTTCATGAACACTGAAGCTTTCTTT
J: TRBJ1-1
D: TRBD1
V: TRBV2
size: .

CDR3: CASSQVAGTAVYEQYF
DNA: TGCGCCAGCAGCCAAGTAGCCGGGACAGCAGTCTACGAGCAGTACTTC
J: TRBJ2-7
D: TRBD1
V: TRBV4-1
size: .

CDR3: CASSQTSGQRETQYF
DNA: TGTGCCAGCTCACAAACCTCGGGACAGAGGGAGACCCAGTACTTC
J: TRBJ2-5
D: TRBD1
V: TRBV18
size: .

CDR3: CASSLVRTGEGYTF
DNA: TGTGCCAGCAGCTTGGTCCGGACAGGGGAGGGCTACACCTTC
J: TRBJ1-2
D: TRBD1
V: TRBV5-5
size: .

CDR3: CASMGPGNTIYF
DNA: TGTGCCAGCATGGGGCCTGGAAACACCATATATTTT
J: TRBJ1-3
D: .
V: TRBV27
size: .

CDR3: CASSLGAAGSGNTIYF
DNA: TGTGCCAGCAGCTTAGGTGCGGCGGGCTCTGGAAACACCATATATTTT
J: TRBJ1-3
D: .
V: TRBV7-2
size: .

CDR3: CASSLGMTIPETQYF
DNA: TGTGCCAGCAGCTTAGGGATGACAATCCCAGAGACCCAGTACTTC
J: TRBJ2-5
D: .
V: TRBV7-9
size: .

CDR3: CASSERQGAGNTIYF
DNA: TGTGCCAGCAGTGAGCGACAGGGGGCTGGAAACACCATATATTTT
J: TRBJ1-3
D: TRBD1
V: TRBV2
size: .

CDR3: CASSRTGGIDTQYF
DNA: TGTGCCAGCAGCAGGACAGGGGGGATAGATACGCAGTATTTT
J: TRBJ2-3
D: TRBD1
V: TRBV2
size: .

CDR3: CASSNGGPGAFF
DNA: TGCGCCAGCAGCAACGGGGGGCCCGGGGCTTTCTTT
J: TRBJ1-1
D: .
V: TRBV5-1
size: once

CDR3: CASNDYYGYTF
DNA: TGTGCCAGTAACGACTACTATGGCTACACCTTC
J: TRBJ1-2
D: .
V: TRBV19
size: .

CDR3: CASSQTHKGDRCF
DNA: TGTGCCAGCAGCCAAACACACAAAGGGGACAGGTGTTTC
J: TRBJ2-7
D: TRBD1
V: TRBV14
size: .

CDR3: CAIRTRVGDTEAFF
DNA: TGTGCCATCAGAACTAGGGTGGGTGACACTGAAGCTTTCTTT
J: TRBJ1-1
D: .
V: TRBV10-3
size: .